This T cell receptor beta chain stems from a study of cytomegalovirus exposure and HLA in healthy donors. A single count supports this clone. Its antigen remains unidentified. Primers: 60 Vbeta forward and 13 Jbeta reverse. Libraries were prepared by immunoSEQ multiplex PCR; TCRdb keeps only in-frame clonotypes and omits some of them. The profile covers tens of thousands of clones, with 60% to 80% appearing a single time and around 10% taken by the ten largest. Findings and limits, study-wide: Later work found most CMV-associated TCR beta chains apparently HLA-restricted. In an earlier analysis, most TCR beta V segments were productive about 87% or about 30% of the time.

CDR1 and CDR2 from the germline V gene are MNHNS and SASEGT. Between the trimmed V and J ends, which lost 4 bases and 6 bases, there was a span of 16 bases. The CDR3 extends over 15 amino acids. This chain links TRBV6-1 with TRBJ2-4, with D perhaps matching TRBD1 (6 bases). Sequencing was performed on PBMCs. The sequence derives from a woman aged 40 to 50 in good health and CMV-seropositive. The CDR3 DNA sequence: TGTGCCAGCAGTGGAGAACAGGGTTTCGGAAACATTCAGTACTTC. It codes for CASSGEQGFGNIQYF.